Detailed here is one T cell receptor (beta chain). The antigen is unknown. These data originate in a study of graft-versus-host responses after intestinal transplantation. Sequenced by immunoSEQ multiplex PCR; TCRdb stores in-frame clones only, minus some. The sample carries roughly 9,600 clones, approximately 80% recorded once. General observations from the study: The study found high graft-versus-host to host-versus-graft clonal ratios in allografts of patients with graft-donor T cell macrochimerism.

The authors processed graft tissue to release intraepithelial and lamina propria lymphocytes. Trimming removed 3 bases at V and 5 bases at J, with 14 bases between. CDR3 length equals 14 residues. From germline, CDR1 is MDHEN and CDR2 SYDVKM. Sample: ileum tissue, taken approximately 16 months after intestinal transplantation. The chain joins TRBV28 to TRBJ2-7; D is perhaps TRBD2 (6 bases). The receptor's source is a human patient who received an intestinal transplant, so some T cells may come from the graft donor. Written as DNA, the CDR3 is TGTGCCAGCAGTTTGGGGACTCCCACCGACGAGCAGTACTTC. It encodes CASSLGTPTDEQYF.